Shown below are 9 T cell receptor beta chains from a single sample sequenced in a study of a mutant IDH1 vaccine in newly diagnosed glioma. Assay used: immunoSEQ multiplex PCR; TCRdb lists only in-frame clones, some missing. The table has roughly 40,000 clones, approximately 80% seen once; the top ten hold 4% to 5.5%. These receptors are not linked to any known antigen. Time point: week 35, safety follow-up. Mutant IDH1 20-mer peptide, at 300 ug, made up each vaccine dose, with topical imiquimod. This sample comprised PBMCs, obtained from a glioma patient whose treatment included an IDH1 peptide vaccine. The receptors shown here come from a woman aged 45 to 65 with glioma.

This chain uses TRBV7-6 with TRBJ2-3; 12 nucleotides match TRBD2. After removal of 2 bases from V and 6 bases from J, the junction contained 3 bases not matched to a gene. This CDR3 has 15 amino acids. Germline assignment: CDR1 SGHVS and CDR2 FNYEAQ. DNA for the CDR3: TGTGCCAGCAGCTTAAGACTAGCGGGGGTGGATACGCAGTATTTT. Translating it yields CASSLRLAGVDTQYF. The variable domain in full, with the rest retrieved from reference TRBV7-6 and TRBJ2-3, is GAGVSQSPRYKVTKRGQDVALRCDPISGHVSLYWYRQALGQGPEFLTYFNYEAQQDKSGLPNDRFSAERPEGSISTLTIQRTEQRDSAMYRCASSLRLAGVDTQYFGPGTRLTVL.

The table lists this clone with a count of one. This CDR3 is CASSYSWGSYEQYF. The CDR3 region has the DNA TGTGCCAGCAGTTACTCGTGGGGGAGCTACGAGCAGTACTTC. The genes are TRBV6-6 and TRBJ2-7; either TRBD1 or TRBD2 may fit D (5 bases each). Trimming removed 0 bases from V and 3 bases from J, with 9 bases in between. Germline V gives CDR1 MNHNY, CDR2 SVGAGI (reference sequence). The CDR3 is 14 residues long.

This clone is a singleton in its sample. This chain connects TRBV9 to TRBJ1-2; D is possibly TRBD1 (6 bases). CDR1 is SGDLS and CDR2 is YYNGEE in the germline V gene. Trimming took 5 bases from V and 3 from J, leaving 11 bases between them. The CDR3 sequence is 13 residues long. Here the CDR3 reads CASRAQGYYGYTF. As DNA, the CDR3 is TGTGCCAGCAGGGCACAGGGTTACTATGGCTACACCTTC.

The genes are TRBV2 and TRBJ1-2; D is undetermined. Trimming shortened V by 1 base and J by 0 bases, and 6 bases separated the two germline ends. The CDR3 has 14 amino acids. CDR1 and CDR2 (germline): SNHLY, FYNNEI. The CDR3 nucleotides read TGTGCCAGCAGTGAAGACAGCTCTAACTATGGCTACACCTTC. Translation gives CASSEDSSNYGYTF.

The CDR3 here is CAIGVPGSGANVLTF. CDR3 coding DNA: TGTGCCATAGGGGTCCCTGGCTCTGGGGCCAACGTCCTGACTTTC. The chain recombines TRBV6-1 with TRBJ2-6; weak D call: TRBD1 (5 bases). CDR3 length: 15 residues. V was trimmed by 10 bases and J by 0 bases, leaving 13 bases between them. Germline V CDR1 and CDR2: MNHNS, SASEGT.

There are a few counts of this clone. The rearrangement links TRBV4-1 to TRBJ1-4; 8 bases map to TRBD1. The V gene's germline CDR1 is MGHRA and CDR2 YSYEKL. Losses at the gene ends were 2 bases for V and 7 bases for J; bases not matched to a gene: 3. CDR3 length equals 14 residues. For the CDR3, the DNA is TGCGCCAGCAGCCAACAGGGGGCAAGTGAAAAACTGTTTTTT. Its protein is CASSQQGASEKLFF.

The V and J genes are TRBV4-2 and TRBJ2-7; TRBD2 agrees at 8 bases. Germline V gives CDR1 LGHNA, CDR2 YNFKEQ. This CDR3 contains 15 residues. After removal of 5 bases from V and 0 bases from J, the junction contained 6 bases not matched to a gene. The DNA of the CDR3 is TGTGCCAGCAGCGTGCGCGGGGGGAGCTCCTACGAGCAGTACTTC. This sequence encodes CASSVRGGSSYEQYF.

The rearrangement uses TRBV19 and TRBJ2-1, with a weak D call TRBD2 (6 bases). Germline CDR1 reads LNHDA; CDR2 reads SQIVND (reference sequence). The V gene lost 6 bases and the J gene lost 5 bases, with 20 bases spanning the gap. This CDR3 contains 16 residues. This CDR3 is CASSSPGLDTHNEQFF. CDR3 bases: TGTGCCAGTAGCTCCCCGGGACTTGACACCCACAATGAGCAGTTCTTC.

The chain has TRBV5-6 and TRBJ1-1, with no clear D. This CDR3 comprises 14 residues. Germline CDR1 and CDR2: SGHDT and YYEEEE. V was pared by 0 bases and J by 4 bases, with 10 bases between. CDR3 nucleotides: TGTGCCAGCAGCTTGGGCAGAGGAATCACTGAAGCTTTCTTT. This gives the protein CASSLGRGITEAFF.